The rows below give T cell receptor beta chains drawn from one sample of a study of OX40 agonist ivuxolimab in advanced cancers. The method was immunoSEQ multiplex PCR; TCRdb's version includes in-frame clones alone and lacks a portion of them. The data contain tens of thousands of clones, roughly 88% of them singletons. This material consisted of CD4+ or CD8+ T cells sorted from blood, taken in a trial of the OX40 agonist ivuxolimab. The source is an adult with an advanced solid tumor such as melanoma, head and neck, liver or kidney cancer. CDR3s include the opening cysteine and the closing phenylalanine or tryptophan. Fields, in order: clone size, J gene, D gene, V gene, CDR3 protein, CDR3 DNA. The D gene is left open where the match is weak. The size field is filled for only some rows; it gives once, few, many or a size class.

NA | TRBJ2-7 | NA | TRBV6-1 | CASSLVIFEQYF | TGTGCCAGCAGCCTCGTTATTTTCGAGCAGTACTTC
NA | TRBJ2-3 | TRBD1 | TRBV5-6 | CASSLLRQGSDTQYF | TGTGCCAGCAGCTTGTTGAGACAGGGCTCAGATACGCAGTATTTT
NA | TRBJ1-6 | NA | TRBV6-1 | CASSAREAELSPLHF | TGTGCCAGCAGTGCCCGGGAGGCAGAGCTTTCACCCCTCCACTTT
NA | TRBJ2-1 | NA | TRBV9 | CASSPTRRGDEQFF | TGTGCCAGCAGCCCAACTAGAAGGGGGGATGAGCAGTTCTTC
NA | TRBJ1-4 | NA | TRBV30 | CAWSLQEKEKLFF | TGTGCCTGGAGTCTTCAGGAGAAGGAAAAACTGTTTTTT
NA | TRBJ1-5 | NA | TRBV6-5 | CASSYSGVNQPQHF | TGTGCCAGCAGTTACTCAGGGGTCAATCAGCCCCAGCATTTT
NA | TRBJ1-2 | TRBD1 | TRBV30 | CAQAGQGFYGYTF | TGTGCCCAAGCGGGACAGGGTTTTTATGGCTACACCTTC
NA | TRBJ2-2 | NA | TRBV9 | CASSALAAFSVTGELFF | TGTGCCAGCAGCGCCCTGGCCGCATTCTCTGTAACCGGGGAGCTGTTTTTT
few | TRBJ2-5 | NA | TRBV7-2 | CASSATSLEETQYF | TGTGCCAGCAGCGCGACTAGTTTAGAAGAGACCCAGTACTTC
NA | TRBJ1-1 | NA | TRBV6-1 | CASRPDMNTEAFF | TGTGCCAGCAGACCAGATATGAACACTGAAGCTTTCTTT
NA | TRBJ2-7 | TRBD1 | TRBV6-6 | CASKGTENSYEQYF | TGTGCCAGCAAGGGGACAGAAAACTCCTACGAGCAGTACTTC
NA | TRBJ1-2 | NA | TRBV5-8 | CASSIEVGAKGYGYTF | TGTGCCAGCAGCATAGAGGTGGGGGCTAAGGGCTATGGCTACACCTTC
NA | TRBJ1-2 | NA | TRBV27 | CASSLSQGALGYTF | TGTGCCAGCAGTTTATCGCAAGGGGCTCTCGGCTACACCTTC
NA | TRBJ2-1 | NA | TRBV7-7 | CASSPSWSYNEQFF | TGTGCTAGCAGCCCTTCTTGGTCCTACAATGAGCAGTTCTTC
NA | TRBJ2-7 | NA | TRBV4-1 | CASSQDIYGGITYEQYF | TGCGCCAGCAGCCAAGATATCTACGGGGGAATAACCTACGAGCAGTACTTC
NA | TRBJ1-6 | NA | TRBV4-1 | CASSHAAPRGFNSPLHF | TGCGCCAGCAGCCATGCGGCCCCCCGAGGGTTTAATTCACCCCTCCACTTT
NA | TRBJ2-1 | NA | TRBV30 | CAWSRGVYNEQFF | TGTGCCTGGAGTAGGGGGGTTTACAATGAGCAGTTCTTC
NA | TRBJ2-5 | NA | TRBV5-5 | CASSRTGPQETQYF | TGTGCCAGCAGCCGGACGGGGCCCCAAGAGACCCAGTACTTC
NA | TRBJ1-3 | TRBD1 | TRBV11-2 | CASRQTTGSSGNTIYF | TGTGCCAGCAGACAAACGACAGGGAGCTCTGGAAACACCATATATTTT
NA | TRBJ2-5 | NA | TRBV7-9 | CASSQGQGYQETQYF | TGTGCCAGCAGCCAAGGTCAGGGATACCAAGAGACCCAGTACTTC
NA | TRBJ1-2 | NA | TRBV29-1 | CSVYGGYGYTF | TGCAGCGTTTATGGGGGCTATGGCTACACCTTC
NA | TRBJ1-5 | TRBD1 | TRBV19 | CASKGQGPLGNQPQHF | TGTGCCAGTAAGGGACAGGGGCCCCTGGGAAATCAGCCCCAGCATTTT
once | TRBJ2-7 | TRBD1 | TRBV2 | CASSNGQGAMYEQYF | TGTGCCAGCAGCAACGGACAGGGGGCTATGTACGAGCAGTACTTC
NA | TRBJ2-5 | TRBD1 | TRBV11-3 | CASSTTGGSFETQYF | TGTGCCAGCAGTACGACAGGGGGCTCGTTCGAGACCCAGTACTTC
NA | TRBJ1-2 | NA | TRBV7-8 | CASSPRTEQGYTF | TGTGCCAGCAGCCCCCGGACAGAACAAGGGTACACCTTC
once | TRBJ1-2 | NA | TRBV19 | CASSRPSRDGSYTF | TGTGCCAGTAGTCGACCGTCCCGGGACGGCTCCTACACCTTC
NA | TRBJ1-3 | NA | TRBV11-2 | CASSQRMGAGNTIYF | TGTGCCAGCAGCCAGCGAATGGGGGCTGGAAACACCATATATTTT
NA | TRBJ2-2 | TRBD2 | TRBV19 | CASSLAGGNTGELFF | TGTGCCAGTAGTTTAGCGGGGGGGAACACCGGGGAGCTGTTTTTT
NA | TRBJ1-3 | NA | TRBV6-1 | CASSIRSGGNTIYF | TGTGCCAGCAGTATCCGAAGCGGAGGAAACACCATATATTTT
NA | TRBJ2-1 | NA | TRBV4-1 | CASSQSGQSYNEQFF | TGCGCCAGCAGCCAATCTGGACAAAGCTACAATGAGCAGTTCTTC
NA | TRBJ1-2 | TRBD1 | TRBV28 | CASSSGQGDYGYTF | TGTGCCAGCAGCTCAGGACAGGGAGACTATGGCTACACCTTC
few | TRBJ2-2 | NA | TRBV18 | CASSPRVGSNTGELFF | TGTGCCAGCTCACCACGCGTGGGATCGAACACCGGGGAGCTGTTTTTT
NA | TRBJ2-5 | TRBD1 | TRBV7-7 | CASSQTGGAGTQYF | TGTGCTAGCAGCCAAACAGGGGGCGCCGGGACCCAGTACTTC
NA | TRBJ1-2 | NA | TRBV5-1 | CASSSLVNYGYTF | TGCGCCAGCAGCTCGTTAGTCAACTATGGCTACACCTTC
NA | TRBJ2-7 | NA | TRBV6-5 | CASSYSRPDYEQYF | TGTGCCAGCAGTTACTCGAGACCGGACTACGAGCAGTACTTC
NA | TRBJ2-3 | NA | TRBV19 | CASSMGGGTDTQYF | TGTGCCAGTAGTATGGGAGGGGGAACAGATACGCAGTATTTT
NA | TRBJ2-2 | TRBD1 | TRBV18 | CASSPTRGRDTGELFF | TGTGCCAGCTCACCAACGAGGGGGCGCGACACCGGGGAGCTGTTTTTT
NA | TRBJ2-3 | TRBD1 | TRBV9 | CASSPQTGGGTDTQYF | TGTGCCAGCAGCCCTCAGACAGGGGGCGGCACAGATACGCAGTATTTT
NA | TRBJ2-5 | NA | TRBV6-5 | CASSYEGGRTQYF | TGTGCCAGCAGTTACGAGGGGGGGCGGACCCAGTACTTC
NA | TRBJ2-5 | TRBD2 | TRBV6-6 | CASRSGTSGVETQYF | TGTGCCAGCAGAAGCGGGACTAGCGGGGTTGAGACCCAGTACTTC
NA | TRBJ2-5 | NA | TRBV5-1 | CASSLEDGEETQYF | TGCGCCAGCAGCTTGGAAGACGGAGAAGAGACCCAGTACTTC
NA | TRBJ1-5 | TRBD1 | TRBV6-5 | CASSPGQGNQPQHF | TGTGCCAGCAGCCCGGGACAGGGGAATCAGCCCCAGCATTTT
NA | TRBJ2-1 | TRBD2 | TRBV2 | CASASTSGGYNEQFF | TGTGCCAGCGCTTCAACTAGCGGGGGGTACAATGAGCAGTTCTTC
NA | TRBJ1-2 | TRBD1 | TRBV5-6 | CASSLYPDRGYGYTF | TGTGCCAGCAGCCTATACCCCGACAGGGGCTATGGCTACACCTTC
NA | TRBJ2-2 | NA | TRBV9 | CASSVVSSHTGELFF | TGTGCCAGCAGCGTAGTTAGCAGTCACACCGGGGAGCTGTTTTTT
NA | TRBJ1-4 | NA | TRBV11-2 | CASSHHYNPESNEKLFF | TGTGCCAGCAGCCATCATTATAACCCAGAATCTAATGAAAAACTGTTTTTT
NA | TRBJ2-3 | NA | TRBV5-1 | CASSTDPGTQYF | TGCGCCAGCAGCACGGACCCGGGGACGCAGTATTTT
NA | TRBJ1-2 | TRBD1 | TRBV6-6 | CASSYSGQGGYTF | TGTGCCAGCAGTTACTCCGGACAGGGTGGCTACACCTTC
NA | TRBJ2-5 | NA | TRBV5-1 | CASSLRAGGGETQYF | TGCGCCAGCAGCTTGAGGGCAGGGGGAGGCGAGACCCAGTACTTC
NA | TRBJ1-1 | NA | TRBV7-9 | CASSLPLTASTEAFF | TGTGCCAGCAGCTTACCTTTGACCGCTAGCACTGAAGCTTTCTTT
NA | TRBJ1-4 | NA | TRBV15 | CATSRDHQGRDEKLFF | TGTGCCACCAGCAGAGATCACCAGGGGCGAGATGAAAAACTGTTTTTT
NA | TRBJ1-1 | NA | TRBV10-3 | CAISDYDNPGAFF | TGTGCCATCAGTGACTACGATAATCCTGGAGCTTTCTTT
NA | TRBJ1-5 | NA | TRBV19 | CASSIRGWGAEPQHF | TGTGCCAGTAGTATAAGGGGGTGGGGCGCAGAGCCCCAGCATTTT